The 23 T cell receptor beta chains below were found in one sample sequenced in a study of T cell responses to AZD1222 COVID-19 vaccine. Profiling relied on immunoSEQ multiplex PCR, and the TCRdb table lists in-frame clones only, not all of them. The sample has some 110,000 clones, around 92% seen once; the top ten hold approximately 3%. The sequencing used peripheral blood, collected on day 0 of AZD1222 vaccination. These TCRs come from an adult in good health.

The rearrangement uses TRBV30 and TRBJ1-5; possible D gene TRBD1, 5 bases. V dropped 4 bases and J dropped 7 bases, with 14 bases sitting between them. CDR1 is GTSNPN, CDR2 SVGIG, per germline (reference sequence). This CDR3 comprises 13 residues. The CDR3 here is CAWTNERGQPQHF. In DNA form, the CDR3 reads TGTGCCTGGACCAACGAGAGGGGCCAGCCCCAGCATTTT.

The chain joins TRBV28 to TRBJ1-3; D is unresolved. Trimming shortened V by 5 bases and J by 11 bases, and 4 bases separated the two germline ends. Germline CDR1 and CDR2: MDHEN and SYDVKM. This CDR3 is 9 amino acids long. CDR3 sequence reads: CASSPPIYF. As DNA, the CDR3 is TGTGCCAGCAGTCCCCCCATATATTTT.

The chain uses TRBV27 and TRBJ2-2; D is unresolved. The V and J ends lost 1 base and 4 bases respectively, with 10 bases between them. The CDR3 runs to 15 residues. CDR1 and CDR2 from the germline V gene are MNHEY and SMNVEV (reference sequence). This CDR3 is CASSLYGYGTGELFF. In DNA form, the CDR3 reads TGTGCCAGCAGTTTATATGGTTATGGCACCGGGGAGCTGTTTTTT.

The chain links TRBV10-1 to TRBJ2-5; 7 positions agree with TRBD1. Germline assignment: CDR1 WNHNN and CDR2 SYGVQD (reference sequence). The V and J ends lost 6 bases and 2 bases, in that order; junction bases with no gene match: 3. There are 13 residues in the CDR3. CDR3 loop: CASRSGQQETQYF. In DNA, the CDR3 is TGCGCCAGCAGATCGGGACAGCAAGAGACCCAGTACTTC.

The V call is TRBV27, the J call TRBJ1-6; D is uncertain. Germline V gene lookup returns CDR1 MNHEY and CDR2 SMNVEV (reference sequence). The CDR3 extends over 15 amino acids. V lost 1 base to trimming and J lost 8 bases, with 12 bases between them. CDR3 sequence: CASSLFSPPDSPLHF. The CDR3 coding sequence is TGTGCCAGCAGTTTATTTAGTCCTCCCGATTCACCCCTCCACTTT.

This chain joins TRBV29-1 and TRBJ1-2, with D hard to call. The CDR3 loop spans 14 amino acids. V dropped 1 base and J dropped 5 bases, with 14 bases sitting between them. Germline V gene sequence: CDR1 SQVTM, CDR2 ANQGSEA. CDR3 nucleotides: TGCAGCGTTGAAGGTGGGCAGAAGATTTATGGCTACACCTTC. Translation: CSVEGGQKIYGYTF.

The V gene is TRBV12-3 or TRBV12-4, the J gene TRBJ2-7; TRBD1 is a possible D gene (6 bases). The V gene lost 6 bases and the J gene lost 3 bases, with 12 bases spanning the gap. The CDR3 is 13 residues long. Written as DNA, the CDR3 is TGTGCCAGCAGCTGGACAGAACTCTACGAGCAGTACTTC. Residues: CASSWTELYEQYF.

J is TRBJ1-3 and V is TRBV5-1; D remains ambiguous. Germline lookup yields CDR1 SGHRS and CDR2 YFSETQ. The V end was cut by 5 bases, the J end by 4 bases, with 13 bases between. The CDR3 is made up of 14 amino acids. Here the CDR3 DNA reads TGCGCCAGCAGGGCGGATCGTTGGGGAAACACCATATATTTT. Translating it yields CASRADRWGNTIYF.

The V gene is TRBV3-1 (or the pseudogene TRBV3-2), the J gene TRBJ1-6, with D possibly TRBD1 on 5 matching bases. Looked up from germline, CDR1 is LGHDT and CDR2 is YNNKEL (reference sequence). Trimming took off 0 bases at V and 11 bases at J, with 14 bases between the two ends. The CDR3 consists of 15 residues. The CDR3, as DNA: TGTGCCAGCAGCCAAGATGTTGGCAAGGGGACACCCCTCCACTTT. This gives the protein CASSQDVGKGTPLHF.

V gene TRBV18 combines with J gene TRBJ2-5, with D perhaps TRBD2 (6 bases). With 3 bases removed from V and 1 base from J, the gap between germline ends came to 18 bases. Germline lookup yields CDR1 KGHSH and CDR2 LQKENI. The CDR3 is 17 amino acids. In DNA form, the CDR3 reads TGTGCCAGCTCACCTACCCATAGCGGTCCTCTCCAAGAGACCCAGTACTTC. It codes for CASSPTHSGPLQETQYF.

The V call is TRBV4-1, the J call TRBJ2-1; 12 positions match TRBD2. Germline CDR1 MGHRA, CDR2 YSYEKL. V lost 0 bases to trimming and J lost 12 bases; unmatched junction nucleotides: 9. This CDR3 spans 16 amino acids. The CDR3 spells CASSQDPSGRALGQFF. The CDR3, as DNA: TGCGCCAGCAGCCAAGATCCTAGCGGGAGGGCCTTGGGGCAGTTCTTC.

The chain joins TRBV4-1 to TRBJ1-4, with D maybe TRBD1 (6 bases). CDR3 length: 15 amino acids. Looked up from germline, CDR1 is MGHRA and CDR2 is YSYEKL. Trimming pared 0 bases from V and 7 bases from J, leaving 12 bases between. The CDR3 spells CASSQDRSGAEKLFF. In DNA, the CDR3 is TGCGCCAGCAGCCAAGATAGGTCAGGGGCTGAAAAACTGTTTTTT.

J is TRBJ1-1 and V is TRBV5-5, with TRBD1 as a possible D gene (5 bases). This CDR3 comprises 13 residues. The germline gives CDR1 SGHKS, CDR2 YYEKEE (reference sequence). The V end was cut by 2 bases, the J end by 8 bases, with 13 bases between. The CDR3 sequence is CASSFPGSVEAFF. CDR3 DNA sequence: TGTGCCAGCAGCTTCCCAGGGAGCGTAGAAGCTTTCTTT.

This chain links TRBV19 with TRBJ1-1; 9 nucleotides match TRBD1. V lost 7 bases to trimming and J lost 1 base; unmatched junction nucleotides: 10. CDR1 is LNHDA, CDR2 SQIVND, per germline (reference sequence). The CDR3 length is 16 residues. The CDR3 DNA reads TGTGCCAGTAAGTCCCGGGACAGGGAATGGAACACTGAAGCTTTCTTT. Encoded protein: CASKSRDREWNTEAFF.

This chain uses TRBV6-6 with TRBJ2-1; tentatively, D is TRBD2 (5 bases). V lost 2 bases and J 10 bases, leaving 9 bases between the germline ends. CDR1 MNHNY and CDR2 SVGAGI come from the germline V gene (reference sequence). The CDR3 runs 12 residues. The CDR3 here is CASSYPGLEQFF. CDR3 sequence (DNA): TGTGCCAGCAGTTACCCGGGGTTAGAGCAGTTCTTC.

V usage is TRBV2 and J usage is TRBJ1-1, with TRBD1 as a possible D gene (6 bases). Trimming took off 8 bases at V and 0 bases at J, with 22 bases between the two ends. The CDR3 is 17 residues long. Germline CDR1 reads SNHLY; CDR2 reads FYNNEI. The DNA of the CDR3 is TGTGCCAGCCTCGGGGGCGGCAGGGGAGTTCTGAACACTGAAGCTTTCTTT. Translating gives CASLGGGRGVLNTEAFF.

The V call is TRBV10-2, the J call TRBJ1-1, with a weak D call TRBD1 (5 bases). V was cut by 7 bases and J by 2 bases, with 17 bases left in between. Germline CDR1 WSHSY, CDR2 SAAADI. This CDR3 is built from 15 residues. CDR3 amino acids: CASTLGGLENTEAFF. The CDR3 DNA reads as TGCGCCAGCACCCTGGGGGGTTTAGAAAACACTGAAGCTTTCTTT.

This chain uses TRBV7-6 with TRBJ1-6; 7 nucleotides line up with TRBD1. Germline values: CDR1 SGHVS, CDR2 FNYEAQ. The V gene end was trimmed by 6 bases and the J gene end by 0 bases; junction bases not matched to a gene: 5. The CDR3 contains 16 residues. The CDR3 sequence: CASSSRTGSYNSPLHF. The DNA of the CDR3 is TGTGCCAGCAGTTCAAGGACAGGCTCCTATAATTCACCCCTCCACTTT.

The CDR3 coding sequence is TGTGCCAGCAGCCCGCTGAGGACCTTGAACACTGAAGCTTTCTTT. Its protein product is CASSPLRTLNTEAFF. V and J are TRBV27 and TRBJ1-1, with D uncertain. The CDR3 spans 15 residues. Germline CDR1 reads MNHEY; CDR2 reads SMNVEV (reference sequence). V was trimmed by 6 bases and J by 0 bases, leaving 14 bases between them.

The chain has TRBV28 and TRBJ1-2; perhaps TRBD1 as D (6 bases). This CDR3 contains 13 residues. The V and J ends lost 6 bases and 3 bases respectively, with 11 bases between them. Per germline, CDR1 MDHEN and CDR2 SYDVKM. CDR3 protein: CASRSAGDYGYTF. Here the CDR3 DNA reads TGTGCCAGCAGATCGGCAGGGGACTATGGCTACACCTTC.

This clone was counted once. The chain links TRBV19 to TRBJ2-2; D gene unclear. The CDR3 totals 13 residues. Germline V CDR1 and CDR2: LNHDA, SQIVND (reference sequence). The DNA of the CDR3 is TGTGTCTCGGTGGGAAAGGGCACCGGGGAGCTGTTTTTT. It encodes CVSVGKGTGELFF.

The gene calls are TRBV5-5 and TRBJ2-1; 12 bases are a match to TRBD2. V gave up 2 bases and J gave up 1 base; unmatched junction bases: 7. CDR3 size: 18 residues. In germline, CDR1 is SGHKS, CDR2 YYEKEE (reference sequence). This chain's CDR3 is CASSLLAGGPYSYNEQFF. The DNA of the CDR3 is TGTGCCAGCAGCTTACTAGCGGGAGGACCTTATTCCTACAATGAGCAGTTCTTC.

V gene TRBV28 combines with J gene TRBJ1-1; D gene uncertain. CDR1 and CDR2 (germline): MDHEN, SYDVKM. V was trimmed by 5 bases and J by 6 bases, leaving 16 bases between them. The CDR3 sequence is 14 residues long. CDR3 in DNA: TGTGCCAGCAGTACAAAGTTGGGAAGGGCTGAAGCTTTCTTT. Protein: CASSTKLGRAEAFF. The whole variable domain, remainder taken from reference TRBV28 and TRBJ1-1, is DVKVTQSSRYLVKRTGEKVFLECVQDMDHENMFWYRQDPGLGLRLIYFSYDVKMKEKGDIPEGYSVSREKKERFSLILESASTNQTSMYLCASSTKLGRAEAFFGQGTRLTVV.